The 30 T cell receptor beta chains in this list originate from one sample, sequenced in a study of shared clonotypes between healthy human individuals. Method: immunoSEQ multiplex PCR; TCRdb's copy keeps in-frame clones and lacks some. Here the sample spans over a million clones, 98% being singletons. Sequencing was done on a sample of naive CD4+ T cells sorted from blood. Subset indicated: CD45RA+ positively selected. The source is a man aged 25-40 years in good health.

This clone was counted once. The CDR3 loop is CASSTGRGSGRERYNEQFF. The CDR3 region has the DNA TGTGCCAGTAGTACCGGGCGCGGGAGTGGTCGGGAGCGCTACAATGAGCAGTTCTTC. This chain uses TRBV19 with TRBJ2-1, with 7 bases lining up with TRBD2. V was pared by 4 bases and J by 3 bases, with 18 bases of the junction left unmatched. Per germline, CDR1 LNHDA and CDR2 SQIVND (reference sequence). The CDR3 length is 19 residues. Drawing the rest from reference TRBV19 and TRBJ2-1, the complete variable domain is DGGITQSPKYLFRKEGQNVTLSCEQNLNHDAMYWYRQDPGQGLRLIYYSQIVNDFQKGDIAEGYSVSREKKESFPLTVTSAQKNPTAFYLCASSTGRGSGRERYNEQFFGPGTRLTVL.

The chain recombines TRBV10-3 with TRBJ2-2; no clear D gene. Germline V gene sequence: CDR1 ENHRY, CDR2 SYGVKD. Trimming pared 0 bases from V and 7 bases from J, leaving 12 bases between. This CDR3 comprises 15 residues. The chain's CDR3 is CAISESRHDFGELFF. In DNA form, the CDR3 reads TGTGCCATCAGTGAGTCGAGACATGATTTCGGGGAGCTGTTTTTT.

V usage is TRBV27 and J usage is TRBJ2-7; D remains ambiguous. The CDR3 runs 16 residues. Trimming removed 0 bases from V and 4 bases from J, with 16 bases in between. Germline CDR1 reads MNHEY; CDR2 reads SMNVEV (reference sequence). The CDR3 spells CASSLSGLNIIYEQYF. The CDR3 nucleotides are TGTGCCAGCAGTTTATCAGGGTTGAATATAATATACGAGCAGTACTTC.

DNA for the CDR3: TGCAGCGTGACCGGGCCCTCCTACGAGCAGTACTTC. As protein: CSVTGPSYEQYF. The V call is TRBV29-1, the J call TRBJ2-7; D unresolved. Trimming removed 6 bases at V and 0 bases at J, with 9 bases between. Germline-derived CDR1 and CDR2 are SQVTM and ANQGSEA. This CDR3 contains 12 residues.

The rearrangement uses TRBV7-2 and TRBJ2-5; TRBD2 matches at 8 bases. This CDR3 is 14 amino acids long. The V segment lost 5 bases and the J segment 4 bases; nucleotides outside the gene matches: 6. In germline, CDR1 is SGHTA, CDR2 FQGNSA. CDR3 sequence (DNA): TGTGCCAGCAGCCAGGGACTAGGGGGAGAGACCCAGTACTTC. Encoded protein: CASSQGLGGETQYF.

The table lists this clone with a count of one. The chain is built from TRBV29-1 and TRBJ2-1; the match to TRBD1 covers 8 bases. Per germline, CDR1 SQVTM and CDR2 ANQGSEA. CDR3 length: 12 amino acids. The CDR3: CNARTGTFEQFF. CDR3 nucleotide sequence: TGCAACGCCAGGACAGGGACTTTTGAGCAGTTCTTC.

The genes are TRBV10-3 and TRBJ2-3; TRBD1 agrees at 8 bases. The CDR3 totals 14 residues. V dropped 10 bases and J dropped 2; count of bases not matched to a gene: 8. Per the germline V gene, CDR1 is ENHRY and CDR2 is SYGVKD. CDR3 protein: CATKDRVATDTQYF. In DNA form, the CDR3 reads TGTGCCACGAAGGACAGGGTCGCCACAGATACGCAGTATTTT.

The chain uses TRBV29-1 and TRBJ1-4; 7 nucleotides align to TRBD1. Germline CDR1 is SQVTM and CDR2 is ANQGSEA. This CDR3 spans 14 amino acids. Losses at the gene ends were 4 bases for V and 8 bases for J; bases not matched to a gene: 10. The CDR3 sequence is CSVAPTGVGEKLFF. CDR3 bases: TGCAGCGTTGCCCCCACAGGGGTGGGAGAAAAACTGTTTTTT.

The J gene is TRBJ2-3, the V gene TRBV28, with D uncertain. The CDR3 is 14 residues long. Trimming removed 2 bases at V and 6 bases at J, with 12 bases between. Germline CDR1 MDHEN, CDR2 SYDVKM. The chain's CDR3 is CASSLGMMLDTQYF. As DNA, the CDR3 is TGTGCCAGCAGTTTAGGGATGATGCTGGATACGCAGTATTTT.

V gene TRBV4-1 combines with J gene TRBJ2-4; TRBD1 might be the D (6 bases). The CDR3 is 15 residues long. V lost 1 base and J lost 4, with 11 bases in between. Germline loops: CDR1 MGHRA, CDR2 YSYEKL. CDR3 DNA: TGCGCCAGCAGCCAAGTCGGGACATTGAAAAACATTCAGTACTTC. Residues: CASSQVGTLKNIQYF.

This clone has just one count. The chain joins TRBV11-2 to TRBJ1-2; the D gene is possibly TRBD1 (6 bases). The CDR3 runs 19 residues. V was cut by 4 bases and J by 7 bases, with 31 bases left in between. Germline CDR1 is SGHAT and CDR2 is FQNNGV. The DNA of the CDR3 is TGTGCCAGCAGCTCTTTAGGGCGGGGGTTACGGACAGAATTGAGTGGCTACACCTTC. It specifies CASSSLGRGLRTELSGYTF. The complete variable domain, with remaining parts taken from reference TRBV11-2 and TRBJ1-2, reads EAGVAQSPRYKIIEKRQSVAFWCNPISGHATLYWYQQILGQGPKLLIQFQNNGVVDDSQLPKDRFSAERLKGVDSTLKIQPAKLEDSAVYLCASSSLGRGLRTELSGYTFGSGTRLTVV.

J is TRBJ1-1 and V is TRBV7-9; 7 nucleotides line up with TRBD1. Trimming cost V 4 bases and J 7 bases; bases outside gene matches: 12. This CDR3 is 15 amino acids long. The V gene's germline CDR1 is SEHNR and CDR2 FQNEAQ (reference sequence). The CDR3, as DNA: TGTGCCAGCAGCTCTAGTGGGACAGACCATCTTGAAGCTTTCTTT. This encodes CASSSSGTDHLEAFF.

The chain couples TRBV11-2 to TRBJ2-7; TRBD1 matches at 8 bases. Trimming cost V 5 bases and J 4 bases; bases outside gene matches: 7. The CDR3 covers 14 residues. From germline, CDR1 is SGHAT and CDR2 FQNNGV. The CDR3 bases are TGTGCCAGCAGCCCCACTCGACAGGGGTACGAGCAGTACTTC. Translating gives CASSPTRQGYEQYF.

This chain links TRBV2 with TRBJ2-4; no clear D gene. The ends were cut back, 2 bases at V and 3 bases at J, with 8 bases in the middle. Per germline, CDR1 SNHLY and CDR2 FYNNEI. CDR3 length equals 14 residues. DNA for the CDR3: TGTGCCAGCAGTGAACGCACAGACAAAAACATTCAGTACTTC. This encodes CASSERTDKNIQYF.

About this clone: The sample holds other DNA sequences that translate to the same CDR3. The chain employs TRBV5-1 and TRBJ1-1, with D hard to call. The CDR3 loop spans 13 amino acids. Trimming stripped 0 bases from V and 3 bases from J, with 6 bases between. Germline CDR1 SGHRS, CDR2 YFSETQ. CDR3 amino acids: CASSLDRDTEAFF. Here the CDR3 DNA reads TGCGCCAGCAGCTTGGATAGGGACACTGAAGCTTTCTTT.

The CDR3 reads CASGGLPETYEQYF. The DNA of the CDR3 is TGTGCCAGCGGAGGACTGCCGGAAACCTACGAGCAGTACTTC. The rearrangement joins TRBV9 to TRBJ2-7, with D tentatively TRBD2 (5 bases). This CDR3 region has 14 residues. V was shortened by 7 bases and J by 2 bases, with 16 bases between the two germline ends. Germline V gene sequence: CDR1 SGDLS, CDR2 YYNGEE.

The table lists this clone with a count of one. The chain employs TRBV9 and TRBJ2-1; 7 nucleotides align to TRBD1. V was clipped by 3 bases and J by 0 bases; unmatched bases: 12. The CDR3 has 18 residues. Germline lookup yields CDR1 SGDLS and CDR2 YYNGEE. CDR3: CASSGLTKQGSSYNEQFF. The CDR3 region has the DNA TGTGCCAGCAGCGGATTGACGAAACAGGGGAGCTCCTACAATGAGCAGTTCTTC.

This chain connects TRBV2 to TRBJ2-7; 8 bases are shared with TRBD2. Germline trimming cut 5 bases from V and 7 bases from J; bases unmatched to any gene: 16. CDR1 SNHLY and CDR2 FYNNEI come from the germline V gene. The CDR3 is made up of 16 amino acids. This chain's CDR3 is CASSPPGGGLLWEQYF. The CDR3, as DNA: TGTGCCAGCAGTCCCCCGGGAGGGGGACTCCTGTGGGAGCAGTACTTC. Supplemented by reference TRBV2 and TRBJ2-7, the full variable domain reads EPEVTQTPSHQVTQMGQEVILRCVPISNHLYFYWYRQILGQKVEFLVSFYNNEISEKSEIFDDQFSVERPDGSNFTLKIRSTKLEDSAMYFCASSPPGGGLLWEQYFGPGTRLTVT.

The chain uses TRBV5-1 and TRBJ2-2; 8 bases align to TRBD1. The CDR3 runs to 17 residues. Germline V lookup: CDR1 SGHRS, CDR2 YFSETQ. Trimming removed 2 bases from V and 0 bases from J; junction bases left unmatched: 6. CDR3 in DNA: TGCGCCAGCAGCTTTCCCATGGGACAGGCGAACACCGGGGAGCTGTTTTTT. Its translation: CASSFPMGQANTGELFF.

J is TRBJ1-1 and V is TRBV28; the D gene is possibly TRBD1 (6 bases). The V and J ends lost 4 bases and 1 base respectively, with 13 bases between them. The CDR3 is 15 amino acids. Germline-derived CDR1 and CDR2 are MDHEN and SYDVKM. CDR3 protein: CASSSPGAWNTEAFF. In nucleotides, the CDR3 is TGTGCCAGCAGTTCGCCGGGGGCATGGAACACTGAAGCTTTCTTT.

This chain uses TRBV7-2 with TRBJ1-2; D gene uncertain. Germline loops: CDR1 SGHTA, CDR2 FQGNSA. The CDR3 is 15 amino acids. V dropped 5 bases and J dropped 5 bases, with 18 bases sitting between them. The CDR3 coding sequence is TGTGCCAGCAGCCCCCCCGGGAATGCCCGGTATGGCTACACCTTC. It yields the protein CASSPPGNARYGYTF. Complete variable domain (other parts from reference TRBV7-2 and TRBJ1-2): GAGVSQSPSNKVTEKGKDVELRCDPISGHTALYWYRQSLGQGLEFLIYFQGNSAPDKSGLPSDRFSAERTGGSVSTLTIQRTQQEDSAVYLCASSPPGNARYGYTFGSGTRLTVV.

The chain is built from TRBV5-1 and TRBJ2-7; a weak D match, TRBD1 (6 bases). Per germline, CDR1 SGHRS and CDR2 YFSETQ. This CDR3 has 15 residues. The V gene lost 0 bases and the J gene lost 1 base, with 11 bases spanning the gap. CDR3 in amino acids: CASSLAQGHSYEQYF. The DNA for the CDR3 is TGCGCCAGCAGCTTGGCGCAGGGGCATTCCTACGAGCAGTACTTC.

This chain links TRBV5-1 with TRBJ2-7; 7 nucleotides line up with TRBD2. The trim removed 5 bases at V and 1 base at J, leaving 0 bases unmatched. The germline gives CDR1 SGHRS, CDR2 YFSETQ. This CDR3 comprises 12 residues. The CDR3 reads CASRAGSYEQYF. As DNA, the CDR3 is TGCGCCAGCAGAGCGGGGTCCTACGAGCAGTACTTC.

This rearrangement joins TRBV28 to TRBJ2-3, with 9 bases identical to TRBD2. V lost 2 bases to trimming and J lost 8 bases; unmatched junction nucleotides: 2. The CDR3 covers 13 residues. Looked up from germline, CDR1 is MDHEN and CDR2 is SYDVKM. The CDR3 sequence: CASSLGTSLTQYF. In DNA, the CDR3 is TGTGCCAGCAGTTTAGGGACTAGCCTTACGCAGTATTTT. The variable domain in full, with the rest retrieved from reference TRBV28 and TRBJ2-3, is DVKVTQSSRYLVKRTGEKVFLECVQDMDHENMFWYRQDPGLGLRLIYFSYDVKMKEKGDIPEGYSVSREKKERFSLILESASTNQTSMYLCASSLGTSLTQYFGPGTRLTVL.

The chain links TRBV25-1 to TRBJ2-7; 7 bases are shared with TRBD1. The J segment lost 7 bases and the V segment lost 2 bases, leaving 11 bases of the junction unmatched. Per the germline V gene, CDR1 is MGHDK and CDR2 is SYGVNS. This CDR3 comprises 15 residues. The CDR3 is CASSEDEGTVGEQYF. CDR3 DNA: TGTGCCAGCAGTGAAGATGAGGGGACAGTCGGTGAGCAGTACTTC.

This sequence joins TRBV5-4 and TRBJ1-4, with D perhaps TRBD1 (5 bases). V was shortened by 4 bases and J by 4 bases, with 20 bases between the two germline ends. The CDR3 has 17 amino acids. CDR1 and CDR2 (germline): SGHNT, YYREEE (reference sequence). CDR3 region: CASSQPIGSGGNEKLFF. DNA for the CDR3: TGTGCCAGCAGCCAGCCCATAGGTTCCGGGGGTAATGAAAAACTGTTTTTT.

V usage is TRBV5-6 and J usage is TRBJ2-1, with a weak D call TRBD2 (6 bases). The CDR3 length is 16 residues. The germline V gene encodes CDR1 SGHDT and CDR2 YYEEEE. V lost 2 bases and J 0 bases, leaving 12 bases between the germline ends. The CDR3 coding sequence is TGTGCCAGCAGCTTTATCGGGGGTAGCTCCTACAATGAGCAGTTCTTC. Residues: CASSFIGGSSYNEQFF.

A note on this clone: Other DNA sequences of this sample code for an identical CDR3. V is TRBV12-5 and J is TRBJ2-1; D is ambiguous. V lost 6 bases to trimming and J lost 0 bases, with 6 bases between them. The germline gives CDR1 LGHNT, CDR2 FRNRAP. The CDR3 is 13 residues long. This chain's CDR3 is CASGLSSYNEQFF. For the CDR3, the DNA is TGTGCTAGTGGACTAAGCTCCTACAATGAGCAGTTCTTC. The whole variable domain, remainder taken from reference TRBV12-5 and TRBJ2-1, is DARVTQTPRHKVTEMGQEVTMRCQPILGHNTVFWYRQTMMQGLELLAYFRNRAPLDDSGMPKDRFSAEMPDATLATLKIQPSEPRDSAVYFCASGLSSYNEQFFGPGTRLTVL.

V usage is TRBV7-9 and J usage is TRBJ1-5; TRBD1 might be the D (5 bases). Germline lookup yields CDR1 SEHNR and CDR2 FQNEAQ (reference sequence). The CDR3 spans 14 residues. Trimming pared 6 bases from V and 4 bases from J, leaving 13 bases between. The CDR3 reads CASRPGLGNQPQHF. The CDR3 nucleotides read TGTGCCAGCAGACCGGGACTGGGAAATCAGCCCCAGCATTTT. Full variable domain (missing parts from reference TRBV7-9 and TRBJ1-5): DTGVSQNPRHKITKRGQNVTFRCDPISEHNRLYWYRQTLGQGPEFLTYFQNEAQLEKSRLLSDRFSAERPKGSFSTLEIQRTEQGDSAMYLCASRPGLGNQPQHFGDGTRLSIL.

This chain links TRBV15 with TRBJ2-1; the match to TRBD1 covers 9 bases. Trimming took 0 bases from V and 4 from J; bases not matched to a gene: 10. This CDR3 is 18 amino acids long. Germline values: CDR1 LNHNV, CDR2 YYDKDF (reference sequence). This CDR3 is CATSRDPLTGGDYNEQFF. CDR3 in DNA: TGTGCCACCAGCAGAGACCCATTGACAGGGGGAGATTACAATGAGCAGTTCTTC. Full variable domain (outside the CDR3, taken from reference TRBV15 and TRBJ2-1): DAMVIQNPRYQVTQFGKPVTLSCSQTLNHNVMYWYQQKSSQAPKLLFHYYDKDFNNEADTPDNFQSRRPNTSFCFLDIRSPGLGDTAMYLCATSRDPLTGGDYNEQFFGPGTRLTVL.